This T cell receptor (beta chain) was captured by sequencing in a study of cytomegalovirus exposure and HLA in healthy donors. The donors belonged to the roughly 110-subject validation cohort, separate from the approximately 700-subject first cohort. Assay: immunoSEQ multiplex PCR; the TCRdb copy retains only in-frame clones and omits some. The sample holds about 110,000 clones, about 85% seen once. Germline V gives CDR1 LNHDA, CDR2 SQIVND (reference sequence). The CDR3 has 13 residues. Trimming took 4 bases from V and 7 from J, leaving 14 bases between them. The specimen sequenced was PBMCs. The chain carries TRBV19 and TRBJ2-7; D may be TRBD1 (5 bases). The TCR originated in a woman aged 18-35 years in good health and CMV-seronegative. CDR3 loop: CASSNAGPREQYF. CDR3 in DNA: TGTGCCAGTAGTAATGCAGGGCCCCGGGAGCAGTACTTC.